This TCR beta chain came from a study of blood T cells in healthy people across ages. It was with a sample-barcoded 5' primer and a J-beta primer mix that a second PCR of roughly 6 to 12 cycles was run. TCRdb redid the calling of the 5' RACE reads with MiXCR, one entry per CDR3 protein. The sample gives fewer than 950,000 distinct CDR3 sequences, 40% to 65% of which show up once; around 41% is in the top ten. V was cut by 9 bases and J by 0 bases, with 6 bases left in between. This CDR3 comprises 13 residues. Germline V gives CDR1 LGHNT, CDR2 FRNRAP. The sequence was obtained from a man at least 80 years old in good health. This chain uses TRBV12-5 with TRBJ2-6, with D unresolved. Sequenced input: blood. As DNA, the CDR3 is TGTGCTAGGGCTCCCTCTGGGGCCAACGTCCTGACTTTC. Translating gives CARAPSGANVLTF. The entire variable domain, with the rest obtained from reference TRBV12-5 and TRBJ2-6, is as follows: DARVTQTPRHKVTEMGQEVTMRCQPILGHNTVFWYRQTMMQGLELLAYFRNRAPLDDSGMPKDRFSAEMPDATLATLKIQPSEPRDSAVYFCARAPSGANVLTFGAGSRLTVL.